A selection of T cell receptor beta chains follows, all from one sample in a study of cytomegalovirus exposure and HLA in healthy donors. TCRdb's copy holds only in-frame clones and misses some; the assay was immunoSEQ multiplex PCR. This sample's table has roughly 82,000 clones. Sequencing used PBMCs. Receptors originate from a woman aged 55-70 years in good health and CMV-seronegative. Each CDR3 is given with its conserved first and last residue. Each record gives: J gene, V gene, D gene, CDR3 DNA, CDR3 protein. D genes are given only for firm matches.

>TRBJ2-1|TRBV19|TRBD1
TGTGCCAGTAGTATAGATCGAAGGGGGACAGGTAGGAGCAATGAGCAGTTCTTC
CASSIDRRGTGRSNEQFF
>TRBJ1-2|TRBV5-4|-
TGTGCCAGCAGCTTCGAACTCGGGGGGAACTATGGCTACACCTTC
CASSFELGGNYGYTF
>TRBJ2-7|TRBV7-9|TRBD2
TGTGCCAGCAGCTTACCGGGACTAGCGGGAGGGCCGTCCTACGAGCAGTACTTC
CASSLPGLAGGPSYEQYF
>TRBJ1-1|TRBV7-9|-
TGTGCCAGCAGCCGTGGGGTAGGGGCTGAAGCTTTCTTT
CASSRGVGAEAFF
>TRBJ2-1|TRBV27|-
TGTGCCAGCAGTCCGGGAAACAATGAGCAGTTCTTC
CASSPGNNEQFF
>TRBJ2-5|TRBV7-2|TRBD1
TGTGCCAGCACCCGACGAAGTGGGGACAGGGAAGAGACCCAGTACTTC
CASTRRSGDREETQYF
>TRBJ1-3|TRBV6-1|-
TGTGCCACTACCAATCTGGCTGGAAACACCATATATTTT
CATTNLAGNTIYF
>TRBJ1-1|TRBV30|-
TGTGCCTGGAGTGTACAAGACACTGAAGCTTTCTTT
CAWSVQDTEAFF
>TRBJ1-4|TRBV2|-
TGTGCCAGCAGTAGAGGGAAAGACGGCATTAATGAAAAACTGTTTTTT
CASSRGKDGINEKLFF
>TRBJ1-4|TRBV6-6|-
TGTGCCAGCAGGGTCGGGGGGGCTAATGAAAAACTGTTTTTT
CASRVGGANEKLFF
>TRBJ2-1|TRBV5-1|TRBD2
TGCGCCAGCAGCCTTTCGGGAGGGAGCTCCTACAATGAGCAGTTCTTC
CASSLSGGSSYNEQFF
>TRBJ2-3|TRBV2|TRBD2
TGTGCCAGCGTGTTGACTAGCGGGAACACAGATACGCAGTATTTT
CASVLTSGNTDTQYF
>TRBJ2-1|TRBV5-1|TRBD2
TGCGCCAGCAGCTTCCCTAGCGGTCTTCAGAGCGATGAGCGGTTCTTC
CASSFPSGLQSDERFF
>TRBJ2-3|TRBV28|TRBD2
TGTGCCAGCAGCCCCCTTAGCGGGGGCACAGATACGCAGTATTTT
CASSPLSGGTDTQYF
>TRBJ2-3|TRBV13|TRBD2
TGTGCCTTTTCACTAGCGGGCACAGATACGCAGTATTTT
CAFSLAGTDTQYF
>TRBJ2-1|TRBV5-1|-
TGCGCCAGCAGCTTCTACCTAGCCACTGAGCAGTTCTTC
CASSFYLATEQFF
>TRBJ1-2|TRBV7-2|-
TGTGCCAGCAGCCCCAGCACCCGGGCGGGGCAGGGCTACACCTTC
CASSPSTRAGQGYTF
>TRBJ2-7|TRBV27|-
TGTGCCAGCAGTTTAGGGGGGGCGCTTTCCTACGAGCAGTACTTC
CASSLGGALSYEQYF
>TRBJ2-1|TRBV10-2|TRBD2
TGCGCCAGCTCCCGACTAGCCGAGCAGTTCTTC
CASSRLAEQFF
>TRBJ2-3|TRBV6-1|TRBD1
TGTGCCAGCAGCCCAGGGGGCAGCACAGATACGCAGTATTTT
CASSPGGSTDTQYF
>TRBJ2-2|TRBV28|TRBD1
TGTGCCAGCAGCTACAGGGGGCTAAACACCGGGGAGCTGTTTTTT
CASSYRGLNTGELFF
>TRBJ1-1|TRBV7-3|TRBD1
TGTGCCAGCAGCACTCGGACAGGGGGTAGGACTGAAGCTTTCTTT
CASSTRTGGRTEAFF
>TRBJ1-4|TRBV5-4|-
TGTGCCAGCAGCCCGGTAACAGGGAGAGGGGAAAAACTGTTTTTT
CASSPVTGRGEKLFF
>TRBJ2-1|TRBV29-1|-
TGCAGCGTTAGACGCGGGACCTACAATGAGCAGTTCTTC
CSVRRGTYNEQFF
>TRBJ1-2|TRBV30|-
TGTGCCTGGGCAGTCAGTGACTATAGAAACTATGGCTACACCTTC
CAWAVSDYRNYGYTF
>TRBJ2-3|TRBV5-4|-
TGTGCCAGCAGTCGAGGAGGCGACCTTAGCACAGATACGCAGTATTTT
CASSRGGDLSTDTQYF
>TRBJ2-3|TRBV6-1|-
TGTGCCAGTAAGAGAACAGATACGCAGTATTTT
CASKRTDTQYF
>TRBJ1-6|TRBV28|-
TGTGCCAGCAGGCCTCCGGGGGGGCCGAATTCACCCCTCCACTTT
CASRPPGGPNSPLHF
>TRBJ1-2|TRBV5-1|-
TGCGCCAGCAGCTTGGAGAACAGGGATGGCTACACCTTC
CASSLENRDGYTF
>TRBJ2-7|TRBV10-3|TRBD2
TGTGCCATCGGGGGACTAGCGGGAGGAACCTACGAGCAGTACTTC
CAIGGLAGGTYEQYF
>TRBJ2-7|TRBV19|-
TGTGCCAGTATCGGAACTAGCACCGCCTCCTACGAGCAGTACTTC
CASIGTSTASYEQYF
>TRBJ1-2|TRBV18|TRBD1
TGTGCCAGCTCAGCGGGACAGGACTATGGCTACACCTTC
CASSAGQDYGYTF
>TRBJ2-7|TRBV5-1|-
TGCGCCAGCAGCTTGATAGGGGCCCACGAGCAGTACTTC
CASSLIGAHEQYF
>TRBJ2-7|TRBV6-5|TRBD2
TGTGCCAGCAGGTCCCTAGCGGGAGGAGACGAGCAGTACTTC
CASRSLAGGDEQYF
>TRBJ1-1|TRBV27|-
TGTGCCAGCAGTTCCCCTTTATCCGCTGAAGCTTTCTTT
CASSSPLSAEAFF
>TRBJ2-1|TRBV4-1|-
TGCGCCAGCAGCCAAGAAACAGGGGGTCTGGCTAGCGGGGAATACAATGAGCAGTTCTTC
CASSQETGGLASGEYNEQFF
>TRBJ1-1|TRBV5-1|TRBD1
TGCGCCAGCAGGCCCTCCGGGACAGGGGGTACTGAAGCTTTCTTT
CASRPSGTGGTEAFF
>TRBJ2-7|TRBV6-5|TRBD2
TGTGCCAGCAGGTATGGGAGCGGGAGAGGGTACGAGCAGTACTTC
CASRYGSGRGYEQYF
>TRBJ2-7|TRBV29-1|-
TGCAGCGCTGCTAGCGACCATACCTACGAGCAGTACTTC
CSAASDHTYEQYF
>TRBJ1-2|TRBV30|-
TGTGCCTGGAGTGGCCCAACGGTAAACTATGGCTACACCTTC
CAWSGPTVNYGYTF
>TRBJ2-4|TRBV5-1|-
TGCGCCAGCAGCTTGGAGGTGGGGGCGCCTTTTTTAGCCAAAAACATTCAGTACTTC
CASSLEVGAPFLAKNIQYF
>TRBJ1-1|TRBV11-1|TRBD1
TGTGCCAGCAGCTTTCGACAGGGCATGAACACTGAAGCTTTCTTT
CASSFRQGMNTEAFF
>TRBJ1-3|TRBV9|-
TGTGCCAGCAGCGTAGATTGGCGGGACACCATATATTTT
CASSVDWRDTIYF
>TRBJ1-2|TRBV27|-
TGTGCCAGCAGCTCCAAAGACAGCCACTATGGCTACACCTTC
CASSSKDSHYGYTF
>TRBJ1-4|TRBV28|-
TGTGCCAGCAGGGGAGGGGGTTGGGAAAAACTGTTTTTT
CASRGGGWEKLFF
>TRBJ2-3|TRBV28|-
TGTGCCAGCAGTTCGTGGACGGTTGACAGACTTGGGGATACGCAGTATTTT
CASSSWTVDRLGDTQYF
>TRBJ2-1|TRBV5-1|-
TGCGCCAGCTGCGAGGGGGATCGTAATGAGCAGTTCTTC
CASCEGDRNEQFF
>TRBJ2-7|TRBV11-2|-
TGTGCCAGCAGCTCGCAGGGGTCGTTGGCGTACGAGCAGTACTTC
CASSSQGSLAYEQYF
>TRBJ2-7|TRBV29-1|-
TGCACCGTATGTCCGAGACAGACACACCCCCCCCCTGGGCTGATGACCTACGAGCAGTACTTC
CTVCPRQTHPPPGLMTYEQYF
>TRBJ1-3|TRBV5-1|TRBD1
TGCGCCAGCAGCCTCGTACAGGGGGCTGGAAACACCATATATTTT
CASSLVQGAGNTIYF
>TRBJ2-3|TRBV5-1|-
TGCGCCAGCAGCTTGGCCGGGGTGAGGAGCACAGATACGCAGTATTTT
CASSLAGVRSTDTQYF
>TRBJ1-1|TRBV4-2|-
TGTGCCAGCAGCCAAACAGGGAACACTGAAGCTTTCTTT
CASSQTGNTEAFF
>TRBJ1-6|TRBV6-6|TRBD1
TGTGCCAGCACCACGACAGGGGCGGCCAATTCACCCCTCCACTTT
CASTTTGAANSPLHF
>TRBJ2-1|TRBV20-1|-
TGCAGTGCTAGCAGGAATGAGCAGTTCTTC
CSASRNEQFF
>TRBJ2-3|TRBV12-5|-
TGTGCTAGTGGTTTGACCGACGGGATCAGGACAGATACGCAGTATTTT
CASGLTDGIRTDTQYF
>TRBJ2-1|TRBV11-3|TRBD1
TGTGCCAGCAGCTTAGCCGGGACAGGGGGGGATAATGAGCAGTTCTTC
CASSLAGTGGDNEQFF
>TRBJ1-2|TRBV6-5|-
TGTGCCAGCACCGTAGCCCAGGGGACCTATGGCTACACCTTC
CASTVAQGTYGYTF
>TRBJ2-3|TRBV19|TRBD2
TGTGCCACCGGACTAGCGGGAGGGCCTAGCACAGATACGCAGTATTTT
CATGLAGGPSTDTQYF
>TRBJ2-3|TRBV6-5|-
TGTGCCAGCAGTTACTCGAGAGCTGATACGCAGTATTTT
CASSYSRADTQYF